This T cell receptor (beta chain) was identified during a study of shared clonotypes between healthy human individuals. The study, taken as a whole, reports: Against clonotypes common to all four donors, non-shared ones had lower generation probabilities. The study generally estimated greater richness for naive than memory subsets.

The CDR3 consists of 13 residues. Per germline, CDR1 SGHDN and CDR2 FVKESK. The germline V and J ends were trimmed by 4 bases and 8 bases, with 13 bases remaining between them. Regarding this clone: The antigen remains unidentified.

TCRdb keeps only in-frame clones here, not all; method: immunoSEQ multiplex PCR. This sample carries under 650,000 clones, less than 96% of them seen once, and the ten largest clones take 0.055% to 0.075%. This TCR came from a woman aged 25 to 45 in good health. The V call is TRBV14, the J call TRBJ2-3; the D is unclear. What was sequenced was naive CD4+ T cells sorted from blood. Stated subset: CD45RA+ positively selected. This CDR3 reads CASSPESQVTQYF. The CDR3 coding sequence is TGTGCCAGCAGCCCAGAAAGTCAGGTTACGCAGTATTTT.